A selection of T cell receptor beta chains follows, all from one sample in a study of blood T cell repertoires in COVID-19. Sequencing was performed with immunoSEQ multiplex PCR; in TCRdb, only in-frame clones are kept and a portion is missing. Of 60,000 to 85,000 clones listed, about 80% are singletons. Sequenced: peripheral blood. Receptors originate from a human donor in a cohort sampled during active COVID-19. The CDR3 runs from the conserved cysteine through the conserved F or W. D genes are given only for firm matches. Size is stated for part of the rows, as once, few or many counts, or as a class when the clone is expanded.

>TRBJ2-7|15|TRBD1|-|TRBV7-2
CASSLARDRGYEQYF
TGTGCCAGCAGCTTAGCGCGGGACAGGGGATACGAGCAGTACTTC
>TRBJ2-5|16|TRBD1|-|TRBV15
CATSRTGTGPFETQYF
TGTGCCACCAGCAGAACCGGGACAGGGCCCTTTGAGACCCAGTACTTC
>TRBJ1-4|15|-|-|TRBV28
CASSRTVATNEKLFF
TGTGCCAGCAGTCGGACAGTTGCAACTAATGAAAAACTGTTTTTT
>TRBJ2-1|19|TRBD2|-|TRBV19
CASSIGPAGGPTVGNEQFF
TGTGCCAGTAGTATAGGGCCAGCGGGAGGGCCTACTGTCGGCAATGAGCAGTTCTTC
>TRBJ1-2|13|-|few|TRBV5-1
CASSPERNYGYTF
TGCGCCAGCAGCCCGGAGAGGAACTATGGCTACACCTTC
>TRBJ1-1|14|TRBD1|once|TRBV25-1
CASSGTGRGTEAFF
TGTGCCAGCAGTGGGACAGGGAGGGGCACTGAAGCTTTCTTT
>TRBJ1-2|15|-|-|TRBV5-4
CASSLPGGYSYGYTF
TGTGCCAGCAGCCTCCCCGGGGGTTATAGCTATGGCTACACCTTC
>TRBJ1-5|13|-|-|TRBV19
CASSTQGNQPQHF
TGTGCCAGTAGTACCCAGGGTAATCAGCCCCAGCATTTT
>TRBJ2-1|14|TRBD2|-|TRBV29-1
CSVEDGRAGNEQFF
TGCAGCGTTGAAGACGGGAGGGCCGGGAATGAGCAGTTCTTC
>TRBJ2-7|15|TRBD2|once|TRBV19
CASSTSGTSSDEQYF
TGTGCCAGTAGCACGTCCGGGACTAGCAGCGACGAGCAGTACTTC
>TRBJ2-1|17|-|-|TRBV11-2
CASSPIGSEVYSNEQFF
TGTGCCAGCAGCCCGATAGGTAGCGAAGTTTATTCGAATGAGCAGTTCTTC
>TRBJ2-1|13|-|-|TRBV5-6
CASTSRTDNEQFF
TGTGCCAGCACTAGCCGTACCGACAATGAGCAGTTCTTC
>TRBJ2-7|15|TRBD1|-|TRBV6-5
CASSYGTAISYEQYF
TGTGCCAGCAGTTACGGGACAGCGATCTCCTACGAGCAGTACTTC
>TRBJ2-7|13|-|-|TRBV7-9
CASSNQQGNEQYF
TGTGCCAGCAGCAACCAACAGGGAAACGAGCAGTACTTC
>TRBJ2-7|12|-|-|TRBV7-6
CASSRPEGEQYF
TGTGCCAGCAGCCGACCAGAGGGTGAGCAGTACTTC
>TRBJ1-1|13|-|-|TRBV15
CATSFTRNTEAFF
TGTGCCACCTCCTTTACACGGAACACTGAAGCTTTCTTT
>TRBJ1-2|14|TRBD1|-|TRBV30
CAWSVSRDSYGYTF
TGTGCCTGGAGTGTGAGTAGGGACAGCTATGGCTACACCTTC
>TRBJ1-5|14|-|-|TRBV3-1/TRBV3-2
CASSQRQSNQPQHF
TGTGCCAGCAGCCAAAGACAGTCCAATCAGCCCCAGCATTTT
>TRBJ1-2|14|-|-|TRBV18
CASSPPSASRGYTF
TGTGCCAGCTCACCACCTTCGGCGTCGAGGGGCTACACCTTC
>TRBJ1-1|16|-|-|TRBV12-5
CASGLDLRREDTEAFF
TGTGCTAGTGGTTTGGATCTTAGGAGGGAGGACACTGAAGCTTTCTTT
>TRBJ2-5|14|-|-|TRBV19
CASSISTSKETQYF
TGTGCCAGTAGTATTTCCACAAGTAAGGAGACCCAGTACTTC
>TRBJ2-7|14|TRBD1|-|TRBV5-1
CASSPTGGAYEQYF
TGCGCCAGCAGCCCGACAGGGGGCGCGTACGAGCAGTACTTC
>TRBJ2-3|13|-|once|TRBV3-1/TRBV3-2
CASSQSWSDTQYF
TGTGCCAGCAGCCAAAGCTGGTCAGATACGCAGTATTTT
>TRBJ2-7|16|TRBD1|few|TRBV10-1
CASSENIGTGGDEQYF
TGCGCCAGCAGTGAGAATATCGGGACAGGGGGCGACGAGCAGTACTTC
>TRBJ2-2|16|TRBD2|-|TRBV7-2
CASSSPSGRRSGELFF
TGTGCCAGCAGCTCCCCTAGCGGGAGGAGGTCCGGGGAGCTGTTTTTT
>TRBJ2-1|13|-|-|TRBV7-6
CASSLGPRTWWFF
TGTGCCAGCAGCTTAGGTCCCAGGACTTGGTGGTTCTTC
>TRBJ2-7|15|TRBD1|-|TRBV19
CASSEGQGLTYEQYF
TGTGCCAGTAGTGAAGGACAGGGCCTGACCTACGAGCAGTACTTC
>TRBJ1-1|17|-|-|TRBV9
CASSGQALRARNTEAFF
TGTGCCAGCAGCGGACAGGCGCTCAGGGCCCGGAACACTGAAGCTTTCTTT
>TRBJ1-4|15|-|-|TRBV11-2
CASSSWGGLAEKLFF
TGTGCCAGCAGCTCCTGGGGGGGGTTGGCTGAAAAACTGTTTTTT
>TRBJ1-5|16|TRBD1|-|TRBV27
CASSPLTGGLLRPQHF
TGTGCCAGCAGTCCGCTGACAGGGGGACTTCTTCGGCCCCAGCATTTT
>TRBJ2-2|14|-|-|TRBV30
CASERGFGTGELFF
TGTGCCTCCGAGAGGGGGTTTGGCACCGGGGAGCTGTTTTTT
>TRBJ1-5|14|-|few|TRBV5-8
CASSPRGVVQPQHF
TGTGCCAGCAGCCCGCGGGGGGTTGTTCAGCCCCAGCATTTT
>TRBJ1-3|14|-|-|TRBV6-5
CASRPSVPGNTIYF
TGTGCCAGCAGGCCCTCGGTCCCTGGAAACACCATATATTTT
>TRBJ1-6|14|-|few|TRBV12-2
CASRLTGNNSPLHF
TGTGCAAGTCGCCTGACAGGAAATAATTCACCCCTCCACTTT
>TRBJ2-5|12|TRBD1|-|TRBV29-1
CSARDRVETQYF
TGCAGCGCCAGGGACAGGGTAGAGACCCAGTACTTC
>TRBJ2-2|20|TRBD2|-|TRBV30
CAWSNQPGLAGEWGTGELFF
TGTGCCTGGAGTAACCAACCGGGACTAGCGGGAGAGTGGGGCACCGGGGAGCTGTTTTTT
>TRBJ1-5|13|-|-|TRBV12-3/TRBV12-4
CASSFMGAQPQHF
TGTGCCAGCAGTTTCATGGGGGCCCAGCCCCAGCATTTT
>TRBJ2-7|16|TRBD1|-|TRBV29-1
CSVLKVGTGLSYEQYF
TGCAGCGTTCTAAAAGTCGGGACAGGACTCTCCTACGAGCAGTACTTC
>TRBJ2-5|16|-|-|TRBV5-6
CASSLPTGSPGETQYF
TGTGCCAGCAGCTTACCCACAGGGAGCCCAGGAGAGACCCAGTACTTC
>TRBJ1-6|13|TRBD1|-|TRBV12-3/TRBV12-4
CASRGTGYSPLHF
TGTGCCAGCAGGGGGACAGGGTATTCACCCCTCCACTTT
>TRBJ2-7|14|TRBD1|-|TRBV3-1/TRBV3-2
CASSPPGGSYEQYF
TGTGCCAGCAGCCCCCCAGGGGGCTCCTACGAGCAGTACTTC
>TRBJ2-7|16|TRBD2|-|TRBV5-5
CASSLEFGGSSYEQYF
TGTGCCAGCAGCTTGGAGTTCGGCGGGAGCTCCTACGAGCAGTACTTC
>TRBJ2-1|15|-|-|TRBV11-2
CASSPSVDRNNEQFF
TGTGCCAGCAGCCCATCGGTCGACAGGAACAATGAGCAGTTCTTC
>TRBJ2-7|18|TRBD1|-|TRBV28
CASSFRPPGQGLSYEQYF
TGTGCCAGCAGTTTTCGGCCCCCCGGACAGGGACTTTCCTACGAGCAGTACTTC
>TRBJ2-7|15|TRBD1|-|TRBV5-1
CASSLDGTGHYEQYF
TGCGCCAGCAGCTTGGACGGGACAGGGCACTACGAGCAGTACTTC
>TRBJ2-1|12|-|-|TRBV5-1
CASSLASNEQFF
TGCGCCAGCAGCTTGGCCTCCAATGAGCAGTTCTTC
>TRBJ2-7|18|-|few|TRBV19
CASTPRGAIGQSSYEQYF
TGTGCCAGTACCCCACGGGGGGCGATCGGACAGAGCTCCTACGAGCAGTACTTC
>TRBJ1-3|13|TRBD1|-|TRBV6-6
CASRQGAGNTIYF
TGTGCCAGCAGACAGGGGGCTGGAAACACCATATATTTT
>TRBJ2-7|15|-|-|TRBV18
CASSPGSGQTYEQYF
TGTGCCAGCTCACCTGGGAGCGGGCAGACCTACGAGCAGTACTTC
>TRBJ1-5|16|TRBD1|-|TRBV5-8
CASSDRGPESNQPQHF
TGTGCCAGCAGCGACAGGGGGCCGGAGAGCAATCAGCCCCAGCATTTT
>TRBJ2-7|13|-|-|TRBV7-9
CASSPEVTYEQYF
TGTGCCAGCAGCCCAGAGGTTACCTACGAGCAGTACTTC
>TRBJ2-1|13|-|-|TRBV10-2
CASRGLRSNEQFF
TGCGCCAGCAGGGGACTGCGGAGCAATGAGCAGTTCTTC
>TRBJ2-3|14|-|-|TRBV10-3
CAISAEDLTDTQYF
TGTGCCATCAGTGCTGAGGATTTAACAGATACGCAGTATTTT